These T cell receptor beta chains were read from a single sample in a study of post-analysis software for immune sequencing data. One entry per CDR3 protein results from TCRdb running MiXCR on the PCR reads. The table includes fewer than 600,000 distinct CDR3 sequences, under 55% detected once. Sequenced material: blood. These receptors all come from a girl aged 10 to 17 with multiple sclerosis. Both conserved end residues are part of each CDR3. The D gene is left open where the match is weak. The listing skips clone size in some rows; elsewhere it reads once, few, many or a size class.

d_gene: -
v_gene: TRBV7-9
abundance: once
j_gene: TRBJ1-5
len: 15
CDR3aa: CASSAPGDSNQPQHF
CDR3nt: TGTGCCAGCAGCGCCCCGGGAGATAGCAATCAGCCCCAGCATTTT

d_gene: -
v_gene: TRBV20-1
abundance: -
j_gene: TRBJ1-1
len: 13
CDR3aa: CSATEGGNTEAFF
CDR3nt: TGCAGTGCTACCGAAGGGGGGAACACTGAAGCTTTCTTT

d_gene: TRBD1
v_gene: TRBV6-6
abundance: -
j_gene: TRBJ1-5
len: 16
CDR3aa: CASSCGRSGGTKPQHF
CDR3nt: TGTGCCAGCAGTTGCGGTCGGTCAGGGGGCACGAAGCCCCAGCATTTT

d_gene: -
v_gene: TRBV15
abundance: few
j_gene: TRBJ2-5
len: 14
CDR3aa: CATSIGTDKETQYF
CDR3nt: TGTGCCACCAGCATCGGGACGGATAAAGAGACCCAGTACTTC

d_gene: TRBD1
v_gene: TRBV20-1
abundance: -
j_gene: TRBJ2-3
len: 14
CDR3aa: CSATGTVSTDTQYF
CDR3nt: TGCAGTGCTACCGGGACAGTTAGCACAGATACGCAGTATTTT

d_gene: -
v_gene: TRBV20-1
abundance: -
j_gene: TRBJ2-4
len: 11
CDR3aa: CSANLVGEEYF
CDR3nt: TGCAGTGCCAACCTAGTGGGAGAAGAGTACTTC

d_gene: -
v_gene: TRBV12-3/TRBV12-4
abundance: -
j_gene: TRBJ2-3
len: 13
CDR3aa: CASSPSSTDTQYF
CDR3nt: TGTGCCAGCAGTCCCTCTAGCACAGATACGCAGTATTTT

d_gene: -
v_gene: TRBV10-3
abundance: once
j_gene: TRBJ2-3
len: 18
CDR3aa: CAISEFRGGYRATDTQYF
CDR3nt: TGTGCCATCAGTGAATTTCGAGGAGGTTATAGGGCCACAGATACGCAGTATTTT

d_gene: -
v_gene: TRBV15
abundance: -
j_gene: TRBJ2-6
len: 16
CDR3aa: CATSRVGDSGANVLTF
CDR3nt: TGTGCCACCAGCAGAGTTGGGGACTCTGGGGCCAACGTCCTGACTTTC

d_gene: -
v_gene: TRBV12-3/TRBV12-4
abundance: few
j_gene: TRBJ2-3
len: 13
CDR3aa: CASSLAFGDTQYF
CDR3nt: TGTGCCAGCAGTTTAGCTTTTGGAGATACGCAGTATTTT

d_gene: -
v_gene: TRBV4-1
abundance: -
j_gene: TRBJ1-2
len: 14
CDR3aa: CASSPLGRGYGHTF
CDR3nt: TGCGCCAGCAGCCCTCTCGGCCGGGGCTATGGCCACACCTTC

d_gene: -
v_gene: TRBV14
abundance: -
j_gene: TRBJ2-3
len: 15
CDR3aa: CASSLGTPDTETQYF
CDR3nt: TGTGCCAGCAGCCTAGGGACCCCTGATACAGAGACGCAGTATTTT

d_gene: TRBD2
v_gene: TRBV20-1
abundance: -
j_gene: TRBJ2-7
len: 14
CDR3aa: CSASLSSGPYEQYF
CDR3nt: TGCAGTGCTAGTTTGTCTAGCGGGCCCTACGAGCAGTACTTC

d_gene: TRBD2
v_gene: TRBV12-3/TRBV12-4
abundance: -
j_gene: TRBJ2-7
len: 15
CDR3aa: CASSLMISGAYEQYF
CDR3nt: TGTGCCAGCAGTTTAATGATTAGCGGGGCGTACGAGCAGTACTTC

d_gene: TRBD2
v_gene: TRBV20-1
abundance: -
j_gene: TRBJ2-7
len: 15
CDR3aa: CSASGTGGPSYEQYF
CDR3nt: TGCAGTGCAAGCGGGACGGGAGGGCCGTCCTACGAGCAGTACTTC

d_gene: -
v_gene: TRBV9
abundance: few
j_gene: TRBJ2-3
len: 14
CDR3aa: CASSSQRINHTQYF
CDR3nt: TGTGCCAGCAGCTCCCAGAGGATTAACCATACGCAGTATTTT

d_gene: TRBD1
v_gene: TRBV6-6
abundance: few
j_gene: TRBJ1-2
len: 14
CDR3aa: CASSLTTGAYGYTF
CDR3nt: TGTGCCAGCAGTTTGACGACAGGGGCTTATGGCTACACCTTC

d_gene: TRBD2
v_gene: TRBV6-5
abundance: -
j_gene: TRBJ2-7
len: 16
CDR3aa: CASSYGGLAETYEQYF
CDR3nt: TGTGCCAGCAGTTACGGGGGACTAGCGGAAACCTACGAGCAGTACTTC

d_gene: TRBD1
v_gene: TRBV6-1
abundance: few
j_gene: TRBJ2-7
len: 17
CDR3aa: CASSERGRGQATYEQYF
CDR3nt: TGTGCCAGCAGTGAACGCGGTCGGGGACAGGCAACCTACGAGCAGTACTTC

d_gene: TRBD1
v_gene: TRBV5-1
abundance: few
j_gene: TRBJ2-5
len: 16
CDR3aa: CASSARTGALSETQYF
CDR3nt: TGCGCCAGCAGCGCCCGGACAGGGGCCCTGTCGGAGACCCAGTACTTC

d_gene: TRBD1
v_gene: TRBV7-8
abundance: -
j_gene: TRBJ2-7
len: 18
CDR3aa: CASSLGRVRGQGEYEQYF
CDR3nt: TGTGCCAGCAGCTTAGGACGGGTACGGGGACAGGGGGAATACGAGCAGTACTTC

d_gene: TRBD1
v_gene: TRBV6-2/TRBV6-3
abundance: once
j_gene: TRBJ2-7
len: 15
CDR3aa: CASSRTGTGSREQYF
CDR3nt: TGTGCCAGCAGTCGCACCGGGACAGGGTCTCGGGAGCAGTACTTC

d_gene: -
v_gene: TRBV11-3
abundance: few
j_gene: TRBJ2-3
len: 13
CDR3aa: CASSVEGVDTQYF
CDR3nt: TGTGCCAGCAGTGTCGAGGGAGTAGATACGCAGTATTTT

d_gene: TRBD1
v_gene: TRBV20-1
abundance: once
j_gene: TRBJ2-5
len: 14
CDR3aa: CSARTQGALETQYF
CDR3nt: TGCAGTGCTAGGACGCAGGGGGCGCTAGAGACCCAGTACTTC

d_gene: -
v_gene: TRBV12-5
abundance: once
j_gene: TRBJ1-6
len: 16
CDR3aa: CASGGGIFSYNSPLHF
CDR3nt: TGTGCTAGTGGGGGAGGAATCTTTTCCTATAATTCACCCCTCCACTTT